The clone carrying this TCR beta chain came up many times. This sample is drawn from a study of identical twins. After template switching added a universal primer site, the resulting cDNA carried unique molecular identifiers. TCRdb analysed the 5' RACE reads with MiXCR anew, one entry per CDR3 protein. Counted here are approximately 670,000 distinct CDR3 sequences, roughly 6.2% occurring once; the ten biggest clones make up about 2%. With 5 bases removed from V and 7 bases from J, the gap between germline ends came to 11 bases. The germline gives CDR1 SEHNR, CDR2 FQNEAQ (reference sequence). This CDR3 has 13 residues.

V usage is TRBV7-9 and J usage is TRBJ1-4; a weak D match, TRBD1 (5 bases). This TCR derives from a man aged 18-30 years in good health. Material: naive T cells sorted from blood. Here the CDR3 reads CASSQGLAEKLFF. In DNA form, the CDR3 reads TGTGCCAGCAGCCAGGGTTTGGCTGAAAAACTGTTTTTT.